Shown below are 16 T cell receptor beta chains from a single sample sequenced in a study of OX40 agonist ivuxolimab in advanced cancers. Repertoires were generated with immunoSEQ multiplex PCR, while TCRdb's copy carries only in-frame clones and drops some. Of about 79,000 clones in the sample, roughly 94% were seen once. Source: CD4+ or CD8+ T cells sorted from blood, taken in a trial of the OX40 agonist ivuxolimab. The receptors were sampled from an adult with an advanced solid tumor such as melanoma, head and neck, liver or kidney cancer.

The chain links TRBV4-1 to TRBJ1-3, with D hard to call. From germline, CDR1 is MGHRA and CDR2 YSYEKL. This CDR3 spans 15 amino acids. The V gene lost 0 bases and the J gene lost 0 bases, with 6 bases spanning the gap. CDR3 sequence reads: CASSQDRSSGNTIYF. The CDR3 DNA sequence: TGCGCCAGCAGCCAAGATCGGAGCTCTGGAAACACCATATATTTT.

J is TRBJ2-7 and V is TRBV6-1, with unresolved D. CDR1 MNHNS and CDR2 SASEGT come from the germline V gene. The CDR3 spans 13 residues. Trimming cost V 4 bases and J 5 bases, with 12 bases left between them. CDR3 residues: CASSAQPHNEQYF. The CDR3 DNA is TGTGCCAGCAGTGCCCAGCCTCACAACGAGCAGTACTTC.

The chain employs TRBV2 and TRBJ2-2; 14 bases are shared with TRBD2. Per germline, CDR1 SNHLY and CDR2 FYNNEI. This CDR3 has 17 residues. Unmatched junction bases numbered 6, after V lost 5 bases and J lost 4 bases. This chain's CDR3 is CASSPRLAGGPTGELFF. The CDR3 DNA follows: TGTGCCAGCAGTCCACGACTAGCGGGGGGGCCCACCGGGGAGCTGTTTTTT.

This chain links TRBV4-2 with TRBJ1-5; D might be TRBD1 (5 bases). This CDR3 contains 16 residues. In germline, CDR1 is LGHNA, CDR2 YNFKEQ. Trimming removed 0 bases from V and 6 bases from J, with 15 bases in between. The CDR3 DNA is TGTGCCAGCAGCCAAGACGAAGGTCAGGGTATTCAGCCCCAGCATTTT. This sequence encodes CASSQDEGQGIQPQHF.

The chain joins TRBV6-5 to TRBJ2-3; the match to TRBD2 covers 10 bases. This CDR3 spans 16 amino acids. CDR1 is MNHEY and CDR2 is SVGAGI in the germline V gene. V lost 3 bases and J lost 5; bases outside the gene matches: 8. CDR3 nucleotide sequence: TGTGCCAGCAGTTATGCACTAGCGGGGTTAGGAGATACGCAGTATTTT. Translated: CASSYALAGLGDTQYF.

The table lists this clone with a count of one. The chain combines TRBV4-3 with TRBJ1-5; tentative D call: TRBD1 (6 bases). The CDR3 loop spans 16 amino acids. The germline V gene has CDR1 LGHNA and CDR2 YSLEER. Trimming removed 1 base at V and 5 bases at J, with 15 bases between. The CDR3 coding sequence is TGCGCCAGCAGCCAAGGATGGGGGCAGGGTGATCAGCCCCAGCATTTT. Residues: CASSQGWGQGDQPQHF.

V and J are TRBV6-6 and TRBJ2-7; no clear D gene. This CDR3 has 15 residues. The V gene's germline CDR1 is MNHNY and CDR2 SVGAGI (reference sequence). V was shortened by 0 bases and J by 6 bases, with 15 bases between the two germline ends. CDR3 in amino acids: CASSYSNQETAEQYF. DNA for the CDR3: TGTGCCAGCAGTTACTCGAATCAGGAAACGGCCGAGCAGTACTTC.

CDR3 coding DNA: TGCGTGAGCAGCTTGGGACTCTCCTACGAGCAGTACTTC. It codes for CVSSLGLSYEQYF. V and J are TRBV5-1 and TRBJ2-5; TRBD2 is a possible D gene (6 bases). Near its end, the DNA agrees better with TRBJ2-7, so the J call may be wrong. CDR3 size: 13 residues. The germline gives CDR1 SGHRS, CDR2 YFSETQ.

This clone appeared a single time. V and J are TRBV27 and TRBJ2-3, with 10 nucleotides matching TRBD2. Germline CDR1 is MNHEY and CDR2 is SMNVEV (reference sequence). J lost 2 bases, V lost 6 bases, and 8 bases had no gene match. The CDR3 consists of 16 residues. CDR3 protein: CASSLWTSGYTDTQYF. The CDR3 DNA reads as TGTGCCAGCAGCCTCTGGACTAGCGGATACACAGATACGCAGTATTTT.

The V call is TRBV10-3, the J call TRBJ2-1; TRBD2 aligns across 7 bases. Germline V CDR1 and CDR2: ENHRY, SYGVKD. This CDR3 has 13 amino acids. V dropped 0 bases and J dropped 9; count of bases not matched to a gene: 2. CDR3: CAISESGGSEQFF. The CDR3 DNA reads TGTGCCATCAGTGAGTCGGGGGGGAGTGAGCAGTTCTTC.

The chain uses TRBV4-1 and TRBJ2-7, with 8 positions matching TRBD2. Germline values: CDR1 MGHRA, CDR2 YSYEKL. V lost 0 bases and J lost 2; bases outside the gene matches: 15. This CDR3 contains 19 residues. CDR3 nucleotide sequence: TGCGCCAGCAGCCAAGAGGGCACTAGCGGCCCCTATTCTCCCTACGAGCAGTACTTC. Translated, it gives CASSQEGTSGPYSPYEQYF.

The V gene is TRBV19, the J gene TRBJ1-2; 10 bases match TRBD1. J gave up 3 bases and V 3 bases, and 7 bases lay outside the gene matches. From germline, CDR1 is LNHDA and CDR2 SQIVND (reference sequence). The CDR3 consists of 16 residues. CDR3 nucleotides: TGTGCCAGTAGTATTATCTGGGACAGGGGTGACTATGGCTACACCTTC. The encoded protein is CASSIIWDRGDYGYTF.

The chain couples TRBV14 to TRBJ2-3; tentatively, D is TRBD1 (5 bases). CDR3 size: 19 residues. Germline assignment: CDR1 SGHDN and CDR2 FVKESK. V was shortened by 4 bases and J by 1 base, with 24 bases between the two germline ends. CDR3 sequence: CASSLQGAGPAAGTDTQYF. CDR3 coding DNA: TGTGCCAGCAGCCTTCAAGGGGCAGGGCCGGCCGCGGGCACAGATACGCAGTATTTT.

The CDR3 is CASSNDQADWSEQYF. The CDR3 DNA reads TGTGCCAGCAGTAATGATCAGGCAGACTGGAGCGAGCAGTACTTC. The chain employs TRBV28 and TRBJ2-7; no definite D call. Per germline, CDR1 MDHEN and CDR2 SYDVKM. The V gene lost 5 bases and the J gene lost 6 bases, with 20 bases spanning the gap. The CDR3 contains 15 residues.

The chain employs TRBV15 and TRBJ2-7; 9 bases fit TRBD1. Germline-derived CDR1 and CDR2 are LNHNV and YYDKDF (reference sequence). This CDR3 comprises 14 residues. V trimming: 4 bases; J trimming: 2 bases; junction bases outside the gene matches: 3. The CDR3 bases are TGTGCCACCAGCACGGGACAGGGCCCCTACGAGCAGTACTTC. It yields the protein CATSTGQGPYEQYF.

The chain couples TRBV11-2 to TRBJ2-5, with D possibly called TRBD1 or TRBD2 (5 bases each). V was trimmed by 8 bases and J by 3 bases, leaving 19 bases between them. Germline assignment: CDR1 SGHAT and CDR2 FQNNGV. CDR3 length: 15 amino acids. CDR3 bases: TGTGCCAGCGCTCAACTAGGGGACGATGAAGAGACCCAGTACTTC. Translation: CASAQLGDDEETQYF.